This record looks at one T cell receptor beta chain sequence and its context. What it binds is unknown. This sample was taken from a study of blood T cells in healthy people across ages. General observations from the study: Across samples, TCR beta diversity tracked strongly with naive T cell percentage.

The use of a sample-barcoded 5' primer and a J-beta primer mix characterized a second PCR of roughly 6 to 11 cycles. MiXCR was run by TCRdb on the 5' RACE reads, yielding one entry per CDR3 protein. The table includes hundreds of thousands of distinct CDR3 sequences, under 55% detected once. The TCR comes from a man at least 80 years old in good health. Sequencing was carried out using blood.

The CDR3 loop is CSASTGGSYGYTF. CDR3 in DNA: TGCAGCGCTTCTACAGGGGGCTCCTATGGCTACACCTTC. The chain combines TRBV29-1 with TRBJ1-2; TRBD1 matches 9 bases. Trimming removed 7 bases from V and 4 bases from J; junction bases left unmatched: 7. CDR1 and CDR2 (germline): SQVTM, ANQGSEA. The CDR3 length is 13 residues.